This T cell receptor beta chain was captured by sequencing in a study of response to subunit inactivated influenza vaccine. The CDR3 is 13 amino acids. Germline-derived CDR1 and CDR2 are SGHTA and FQGNSA. V dropped 1 base and J dropped 6; count of bases not matched to a gene: 1. TCRdb fed the RT-PCR reads into MiXCR, producing one record per CDR3 protein. In the table there are roughly 700,000 distinct CDR3 sequences, approximately 15% of which are singletons. The source material was PBMCs from blood, sampled 14 to 15 days before vaccination. This sequence was found in a man aged 50-59 years who received an inactivated influenza vaccine. This chain uses TRBV7-2 with TRBJ2-3, with 7 bases matching TRBD1. CDR3 nucleotides: TGTGCCAGCAGCTTAGGCAGGGGGGATACGCAGTATTTT. Encoded protein: CASSLGRGDTQYF.